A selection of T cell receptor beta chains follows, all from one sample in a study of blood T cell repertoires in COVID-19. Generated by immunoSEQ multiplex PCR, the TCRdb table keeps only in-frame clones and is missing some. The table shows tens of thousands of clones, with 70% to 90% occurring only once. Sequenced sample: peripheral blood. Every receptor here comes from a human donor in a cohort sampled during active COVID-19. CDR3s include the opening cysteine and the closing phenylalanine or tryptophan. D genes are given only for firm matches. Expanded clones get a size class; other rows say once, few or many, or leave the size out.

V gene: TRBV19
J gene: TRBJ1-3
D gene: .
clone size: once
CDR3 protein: CASRSSGNTIYF
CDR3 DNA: TGTGCCAGTAGGAGCTCGGGAAACACCATATATTTT

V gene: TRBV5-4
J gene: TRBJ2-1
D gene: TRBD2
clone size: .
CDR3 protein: CASSVLAGGYNEQFF
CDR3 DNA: TGTGCCAGCAGCGTACTAGCGGGAGGGTACAATGAGCAGTTCTTC

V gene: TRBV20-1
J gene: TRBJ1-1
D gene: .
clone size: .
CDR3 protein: CSPRGNTEAFF
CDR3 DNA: TGCAGTCCACGGGGGAACACTGAAGCTTTCTTT

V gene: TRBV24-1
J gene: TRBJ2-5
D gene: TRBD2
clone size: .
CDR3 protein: CATSRGVRETQYF
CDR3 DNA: TGTGCCACCAGTCGGGGGGTACGAGAGACCCAGTACTTC

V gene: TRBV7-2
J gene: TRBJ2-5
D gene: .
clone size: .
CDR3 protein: CASSLGSMETQYF
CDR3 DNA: TGTGCCAGCAGCTTAGGGAGTATGGAGACCCAGTACTTC

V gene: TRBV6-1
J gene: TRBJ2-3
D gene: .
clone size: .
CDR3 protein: CASSESYTDTQYF
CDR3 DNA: TGTGCCAGCAGTGAATCGTACACAGATACGCAGTATTTT

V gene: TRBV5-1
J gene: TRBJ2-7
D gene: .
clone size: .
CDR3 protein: CASSFPEAEQYF
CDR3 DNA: TGCGCCAGCAGCTTTCCTGAGGCCGAGCAGTACTTC

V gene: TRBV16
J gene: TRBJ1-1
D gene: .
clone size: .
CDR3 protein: CASSSQGNTEAFF
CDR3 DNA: TGTGCCAGCAGCTCCCAGGGGAACACTGAAGCTTTCTTT

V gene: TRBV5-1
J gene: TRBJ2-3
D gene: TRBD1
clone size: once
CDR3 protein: CASSLTPGQGLNTDTQYF
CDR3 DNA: TGCGCCAGCAGCTTGACTCCCGGACAGGGGCTTAATACAGATACGCAGTATTTT

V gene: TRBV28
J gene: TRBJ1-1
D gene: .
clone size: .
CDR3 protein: CASYSTGQVNTEAFF
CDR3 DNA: TGTGCCAGCTACTCAACGGGACAAGTGAACACTGAAGCTTTCTTT

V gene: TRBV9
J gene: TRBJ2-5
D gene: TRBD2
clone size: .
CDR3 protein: CASSFSGGAGETQYF
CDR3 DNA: TGTGCCAGCAGCTTTAGCGGGGGGGCGGGAGAGACCCAGTACTTC

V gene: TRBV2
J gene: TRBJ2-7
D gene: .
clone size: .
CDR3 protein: CASSIFSYEQYF
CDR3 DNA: TGTGCCAGCAGTATATTCTCCTACGAGCAGTACTTC

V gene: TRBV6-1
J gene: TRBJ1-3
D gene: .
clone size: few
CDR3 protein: CASSERLGTTIGNTIYF
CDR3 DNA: TGTGCCAGCAGTGAAAGGCTCGGGACAACTATTGGAAACACCATATATTTT

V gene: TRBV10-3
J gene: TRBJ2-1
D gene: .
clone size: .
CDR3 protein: CAISGVASYNEQFF
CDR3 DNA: TGTGCCATCAGTGGAGTAGCCTCCTACAATGAGCAGTTCTTC

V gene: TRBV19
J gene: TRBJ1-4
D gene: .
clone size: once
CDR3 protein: CASTMGDTNEKLFF
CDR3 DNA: TGTGCCAGTACAATGGGAGACACTAATGAAAAACTGTTTTTT

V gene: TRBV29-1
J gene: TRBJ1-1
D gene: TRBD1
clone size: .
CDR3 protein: CSVEDAGGFQAFF
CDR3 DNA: TGCAGCGTTGAAGACGCAGGGGGCTTTCAAGCTTTCTTT

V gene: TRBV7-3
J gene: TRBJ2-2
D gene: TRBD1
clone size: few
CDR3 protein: CASSSRTGGITGELFF
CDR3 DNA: TGTGCCAGCAGCTCTAGGACAGGGGGCATCACCGGGGAGCTGTTTTTT

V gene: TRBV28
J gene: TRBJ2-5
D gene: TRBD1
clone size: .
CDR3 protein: CASSGWVGGVQETQYF
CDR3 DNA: TGTGCCAGCAGTGGGTGGGTAGGGGGCGTACAAGAGACCCAGTACTTC

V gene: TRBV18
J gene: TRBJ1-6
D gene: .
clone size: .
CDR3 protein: CASSLAQDSNSPLHF
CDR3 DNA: TGTGCCAGCTCCCTGGCGCAAGACAGCAATTCACCCCTCCACTTT

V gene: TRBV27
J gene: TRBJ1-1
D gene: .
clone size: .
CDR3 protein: CASSLFKGATEAFF
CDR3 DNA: TGTGCCAGCAGTTTATTCAAAGGGGCCACTGAAGCTTTCTTT

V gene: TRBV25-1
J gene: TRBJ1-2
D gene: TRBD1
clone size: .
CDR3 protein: CASSEGTGGGYGYTF
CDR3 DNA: TGTGCCAGCAGTGAGGGGACAGGGGGCGGCTATGGCTACACCTTC

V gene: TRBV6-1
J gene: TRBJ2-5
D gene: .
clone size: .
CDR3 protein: CASSDSRALRGYQETQYF
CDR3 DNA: TGTGCCAGCAGTGATTCGCGGGCCTTAAGGGGGTACCAAGAGACCCAGTACTTC

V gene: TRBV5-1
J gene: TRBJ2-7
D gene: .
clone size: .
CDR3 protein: CASSLQGIGYEQYF
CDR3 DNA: TGCGCCAGCAGCTTACAGGGAATCGGCTACGAGCAGTACTTC

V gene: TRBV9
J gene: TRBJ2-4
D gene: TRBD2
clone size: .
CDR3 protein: CASSARLAGNIQYF
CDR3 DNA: TGTGCCAGCAGCGCAAGACTAGCGGGGAACATTCAGTACTTC

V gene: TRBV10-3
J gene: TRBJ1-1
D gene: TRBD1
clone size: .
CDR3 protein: CAISDWTGSMNTEAFF
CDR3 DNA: TGTGCCATCAGTGATTGGACAGGGTCAATGAACACTGAAGCTTTCTTT

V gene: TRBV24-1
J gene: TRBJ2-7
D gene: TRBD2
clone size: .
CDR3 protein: CATDSGLAGDKQYF
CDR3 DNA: TGTGCCACCGACTCGGGACTAGCGGGAGATAAGCAGTACTTC

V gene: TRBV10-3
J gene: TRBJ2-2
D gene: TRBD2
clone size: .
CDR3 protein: CASSPGTSGITGELFF
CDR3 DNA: TGTGCCTCCTCGCCCGGGACTAGCGGGATTACCGGGGAGCTGTTTTTT

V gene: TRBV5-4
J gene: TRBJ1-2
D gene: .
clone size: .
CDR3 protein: CASSLDRSNYGYTF
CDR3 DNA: TGTGCCAGCAGCTTGGACAGATCAAACTATGGCTACACCTTC

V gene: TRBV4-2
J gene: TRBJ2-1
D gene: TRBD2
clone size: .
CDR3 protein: CASSSRLLAASSYNEQFF
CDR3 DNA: TGTGCCAGCAGCTCCCGGTTGCTAGCGGCCTCCTCCTACAATGAGCAGTTCTTC

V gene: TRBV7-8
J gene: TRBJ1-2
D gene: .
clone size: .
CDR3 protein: CASSLFWITGAYGYTF
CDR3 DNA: TGTGCCAGCAGCTTATTCTGGATTACTGGGGCCTATGGCTACACCTTC

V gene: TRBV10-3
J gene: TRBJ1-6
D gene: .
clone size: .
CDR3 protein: CAISESGVWSLHF
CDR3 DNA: TGTGCCATCAGTGAATCAGGGGTATGGTCCCTCCACTTT

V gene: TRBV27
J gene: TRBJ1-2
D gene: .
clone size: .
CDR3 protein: CASSPSGAGPNYGYTF
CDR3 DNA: TGTGCCAGCAGCCCCTCCGGAGCGGGACCTAACTATGGCTACACCTTC

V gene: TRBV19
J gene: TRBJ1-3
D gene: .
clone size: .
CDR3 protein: CASSRSGTGNTIYF
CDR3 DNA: TGTGCCAGTAGTAGGTCGGGGACTGGAAACACCATATATTTT

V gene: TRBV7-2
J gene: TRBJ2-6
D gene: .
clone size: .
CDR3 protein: CASSFALTRGRGANVLTF
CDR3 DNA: TGTGCCAGCAGCTTTGCTCTTACAAGGGGCAGGGGGGCCAACGTCCTGACTTTC

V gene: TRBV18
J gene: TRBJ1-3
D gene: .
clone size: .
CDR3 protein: CASSPGRGPGNTIYF
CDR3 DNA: TGTGCCAGCTCACCGGGCAGGGGCCCTGGAAACACCATATATTTT

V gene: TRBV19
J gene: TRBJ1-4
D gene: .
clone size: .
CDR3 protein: CASTASRGGKLFF
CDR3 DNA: TGTGCCAGTACAGCAAGTCGGGGTGGAAAACTGTTTTTT

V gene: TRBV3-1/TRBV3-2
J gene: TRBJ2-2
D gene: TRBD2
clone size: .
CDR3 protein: CASSLSSGSLDGELFF
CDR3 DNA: TGTGCCAGCAGCCTTTCTAGCGGGAGCTTGGACGGGGAGCTGTTTTTT

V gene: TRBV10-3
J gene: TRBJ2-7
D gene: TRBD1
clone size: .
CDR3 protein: CATWPGQGSYEQYF
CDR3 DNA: TGTGCCACTTGGCCGGGACAGGGGTCCTACGAGCAGTACTTC

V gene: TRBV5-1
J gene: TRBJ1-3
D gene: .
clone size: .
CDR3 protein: CASSLSGAEPGNTIYF
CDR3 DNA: TGCGCCAGCAGCTTGAGTGGGGCTGAGCCTGGGAACACCATATATTTT

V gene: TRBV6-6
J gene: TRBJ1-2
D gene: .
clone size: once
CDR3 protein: CASSYSSVVGYTF
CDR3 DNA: TGTGCCAGCAGTTACTCGTCGGTTGTCGGCTACACCTTC

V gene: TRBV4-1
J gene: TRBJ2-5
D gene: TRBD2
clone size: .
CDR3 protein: CASSLTPLAGGRKETQYF
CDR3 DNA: TGCGCCAGCAGCCTAACGCCCTTGGCGGGGGGGCGTAAAGAGACCCAGTACTTC

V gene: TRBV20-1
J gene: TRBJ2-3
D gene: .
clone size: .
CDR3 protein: CSAGGLNTQYF
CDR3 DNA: TGCAGTGCTGGTGGACTAAATACGCAGTATTTT

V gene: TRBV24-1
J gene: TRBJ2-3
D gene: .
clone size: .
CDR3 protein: CATSDSQTDTQYF
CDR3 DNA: TGTGCCACCAGTGATTCCCAGACAGATACGCAGTATTTT

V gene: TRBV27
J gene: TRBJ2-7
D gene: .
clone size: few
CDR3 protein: CASATGRYYEQYF
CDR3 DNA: TGTGCCAGCGCGACAGGGAGGTACTACGAGCAGTACTTC

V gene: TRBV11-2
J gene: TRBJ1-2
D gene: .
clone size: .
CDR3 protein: CASSQNPGHSSWGYTF
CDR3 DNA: TGTGCCAGCAGCCAAAACCCGGGACATAGCTCTTGGGGCTACACCTTC

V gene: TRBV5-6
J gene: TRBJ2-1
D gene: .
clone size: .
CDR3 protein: CASSPEYRDNEQFF
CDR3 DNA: TGTGCCAGCAGCCCGGAATACAGGGACAATGAGCAGTTCTTC